The T cell receptor beta chain under discussion was sequenced for a study of blood T cell repertoires in COVID-19. The overall study: The samples span acute and convalescent COVID-19 from the United States, Italy and Spain. PBMCs, B-cell-depleted T cells, or T cells provided the cDNA or gDNA that made up the material.

This clone appeared once. CDR1 is LGHDT, CDR2 YNNKEL, per germline (reference sequence). V was clipped by 4 bases and J by 0 bases, with 10 bases between them. The length of the CDR3 is 15 residues. Per the authors' pipeline: Amplification of reference gene primers was used by the study to estimate nucleated cell counts. Clones were sequenced by immunoSEQ multiplex PCR, and TCRdb holds only the in-frame ones, with some missing. V, J and clone size are those of that table, while D and trimming were read from the DNA. The sample contains around 57,000 clones, roughly 87% of which appear only once. The chain links TRBV3-1 (or the pseudogene TRBV3-2) to TRBJ2-1; D is possibly TRBD1 (5 bases). Sequenced material: peripheral blood. This receptor was identified in a man between 50 and 59 years old with active COVID-19. This CDR3 reads CASSPTVNSYNEQFF. The CDR3 DNA reads TGTGCCAGCAGCCCGACAGTCAACTCCTACAATGAGCAGTTCTTC.